Listed here are 5 T cell receptor beta chains from one sample, sequenced in a study of lymphopenia after photon versus proton radiotherapy. Repertoires were generated with immunoSEQ multiplex PCR, while TCRdb's copy carries only in-frame clones and drops some. The data contain about 33,000 clones, 75% to 90% of them singletons. The source material was peripheral blood, sampled from a patient treated with photon-based radiotherapy. Receptor source: a woman in her forties or fifties with pancreatic cancer.

This sequence joins TRBV7-2 and TRBJ2-7; 12 bases are shared with TRBD2. After removal of 2 bases from V and 6 bases from J, the junction contained 14 bases not matched to a gene. The CDR3 covers 18 residues. Germline CDR1 and CDR2: SGHTA and FQGNSA. CDR3 in amino acids: CASSLSRLAGEFWGEQYF. The DNA for the CDR3 is TGTGCCAGCAGCTTATCGAGACTAGCGGGAGAATTTTGGGGCGAGCAGTACTTC.

The V and J genes are TRBV7-2 and TRBJ2-2; 8 bases map to TRBD2. CDR1 is SGHTA and CDR2 is FQGNSA in the germline V gene. J was trimmed by 8 bases and V by 4 bases; bases with no gene match: 15. This CDR3 region has 17 residues. The CDR3 bases are TGTGCCAGCAGCTCAACGCGAACACTTAGCGGGAAGGGGGAGCTGTTTTTT. Its protein product is CASSSTRTLSGKGELFF. Full variable domain (missing parts from reference TRBV7-2 and TRBJ2-2): GAGVSQSPSNKVTEKGKDVELRCDPISGHTALYWYRQSLGQGLEFLIYFQGNSAPDKSGLPSDRFSAERTGGSVSTLTIQRTQQEDSAVYLCASSSTRTLSGKGELFFGEGSRLTVL.

This rearrangement joins TRBV5-1 to TRBJ2-5, with D possibly being TRBD1 or TRBD2 (6 bases each). Germline V gives CDR1 SGHRS, CDR2 YFSETQ. Trimming took 2 bases from V and 4 from J, leaving 18 bases between them. This CDR3 has 16 amino acids. CDR3 loop: CASSFTTGGGGETQYF. The CDR3, as DNA: TGCGCCAGCAGCTTTACTACAGGAGGGGGTGGAGAGACCCAGTACTTC. Complete variable domain (other parts from reference TRBV5-1 and TRBJ2-5): KAGVTQTPRYLIKTRGQQVTLSCSPISGHRSVSWYQQTPGQGLQFLFEYFSETQRNKGNFPGRFSGRQFSNSRSEMNVSTLELGDSALYLCASSFTTGGGGETQYFGPGTRLLVL.

The gene calls are TRBV19 and TRBJ2-7, with a tentative D call TRBD2 (5 bases). The V gene lost 5 bases and the J gene lost 2 bases, with 16 bases spanning the gap. This CDR3 has 15 amino acids. The germline CDR1 and CDR2 sequences are LNHDA and SQIVND (reference sequence). This CDR3 reads CASSSSGGEAYEQYF. The CDR3 DNA reads as TGTGCCAGTAGTTCCAGTGGAGGTGAGGCCTACGAGCAGTACTTC. The whole variable domain, filled in from reference TRBV19 and TRBJ2-7, reads DGGITQSPKYLFRKEGQNVTLSCEQNLNHDAMYWYRQDPGQGLRLIYYSQIVNDFQKGDIAEGYSVSREKKESFPLTVTSAQKNPTAFYLCASSSSGGEAYEQYFGPGTRLTVT.

The chain couples TRBV5-8 to TRBJ2-3, with D possibly TRBD2 on 6 matching bases. From germline, CDR1 is SGHTS and CDR2 YDEGEE. This CDR3 is 17 amino acids long. V was trimmed by 0 bases and J by 0 bases, leaving 14 bases between them. The CDR3 is CASSLGVLAHSTDTQYF. CDR3 nucleotides: TGTGCCAGCAGCTTGGGGGTACTAGCCCATAGCACAGATACGCAGTATTTT.